One sample yielded the 21 T cell receptor beta chains listed below, sequenced in a study of vaccination and CD4 T cells after COVID-19. The antigens these receptors bind are not known. The sample's treatment: roughly 11-day PBMC culture with coronavirus spike peptide pools or control peptides (ViraFEST assay). Cultured CD4+ T cells had their DNA profiled by the Oncomine TCR Beta short-read assay. TCRdb reprocessed the PCR reads with MiXCR, giving one entry per CDR3 protein. The repertoire holds about 25,000 distinct CDR3 sequences, with roughly two thirds as singletons. The sample here was CD4+ T cells from blood, cultured in vitro, taken after SARS-CoV-2 vaccination. The receptors here all came from a human donor who received a COVID-19 vaccine.

The chain carries TRBV12-3 or TRBV12-4 and TRBJ1-3; maybe TRBD1 (6 bases). With 6 bases removed from V and 0 bases from J, the gap between germline ends came to 12 bases. This CDR3 has 15 amino acids. DNA of the CDR3: TGTGCCAGCAGGCATGACAGGAGCTCTGGAAACACCATATATTTT. It translates to CASRHDRSSGNTIYF.

The chain recombines TRBV20-1 with TRBJ2-3, with 8 positions matching TRBD2. CDR3 size: 15 residues. The germline CDR1 and CDR2 sequences are DFQATT and SNEGSKA (reference sequence). Trimming took 1 base from V and 7 from J; bases not matched to a gene: 10. CDR3 amino acids: CSARGGSGVGNTQYF. CDR3 DNA sequence: TGCAGTGCTAGAGGAGGTAGCGGGGTAGGGAATACGCAGTATTTT.

This rearrangement joins TRBV6-5 to TRBJ2-7, with D possibly TRBD1 on 5 matching bases. The germline V gene has CDR1 MNHEY and CDR2 SVGAGI. CDR3 length: 14 amino acids. The V end lost 2 bases, the J end lost 6 bases, and 14 bases lay between the germline ends. The CDR3: CASSYRGRVGEQYF. The DNA for the CDR3 is TGTGCCAGCAGTTACCGAGGCAGGGTGGGCGAGCAGTACTTC.

This clonotype was seen only a few times. The genes are TRBV7-9 and TRBJ2-5, with a possible D match to TRBD2 (7 bases). V gave up 5 bases and J gave up 2 bases, with 12 bases separating them. The CDR3 length is 14 residues. From germline, CDR1 is SEHNR and CDR2 FQNEAQ (reference sequence). CDR3 DNA: TGTGCCAGCAGCCCCCGGGGGGCACAAGAGACCCAGTACTTC. It specifies CASSPRGAQETQYF.

The chain is built from TRBV7-2 and TRBJ2-3; D unresolved. Per the germline V gene, CDR1 is SGHTA and CDR2 is FQGNSA. V was clipped by 3 bases and J by 6 bases, with 10 bases between them. This CDR3 comprises 13 residues. CDR3 nucleotides: TGTGCCAGCAGCTTGACCTGCTGGGATACGCAGTATTTT. Encoded protein: CASSLTCWDTQYF.

The CDR3 reads CATAQGAEDNQPQHF. CDR3 sequence (DNA): TGTGCCACCGCACAGGGGGCAGAGGACAATCAGCCCCAGCATTTT. V gene TRBV10-3 combines with J gene TRBJ1-5; 9 bases are a match to TRBD1. The CDR3 has 15 amino acids. Germline V gene data show CDR1 as ENHRY and CDR2 as SYGVKD. V lost 10 bases and J lost 3; bases outside the gene matches: 10.

The chain joins TRBV7-9 to TRBJ2-1; tentative D call: TRBD2 (7 bases). The CDR3 runs 15 residues. Per germline, CDR1 SEHNR and CDR2 FQNEAQ (reference sequence). V dropped 5 bases and J dropped 3 bases, with 14 bases sitting between them. The CDR3 loop is CASSRGARNYNEQFF. The CDR3 DNA is TGTGCCAGCAGCCGGGGGGCGCGTAACTACAATGAGCAGTTCTTC.

V usage is TRBV30 and J usage is TRBJ2-3; 11 bases agree with TRBD2. Germline lookup yields CDR1 GTSNPN and CDR2 SVGIG (reference sequence). Germline trimming cut 0 bases from V and 6 bases from J; bases unmatched to any gene: 5. The CDR3 extends over 15 amino acids. The CDR3 protein is CAWSVRLAGWDTQYF. CDR3 DNA: TGTGCCTGGAGTGTACGACTAGCGGGGTGGGATACGCAGTATTTT.

The V and J genes are TRBV28 and TRBJ2-7; D is possibly TRBD1 (6 bases). CDR1 is MDHEN and CDR2 is SYDVKM in the germline V gene. Deletions cut 9 bases from V and 2 bases from J, with 14 bases between. The CDR3 is 13 amino acids. CDR3 sequence: CARAGDAPYEQYF. As DNA, the CDR3 is TGTGCCAGGGCAGGGGATGCCCCCTACGAGCAGTACTTC.

The chain uses TRBV6-1 and TRBJ1-1; possibly TRBD1 for D (6 bases). The CDR3 length is 15 residues. V lost 6 bases to trimming and J lost 6 bases, with 20 bases between them. CDR1 and CDR2 from the germline V gene are MNHNS and SASEGT. CDR3 in amino acids: CASRTPGADHAEAFF. Written as DNA, the CDR3 is TGTGCCAGCAGAACCCCGGGGGCAGATCACGCTGAAGCTTTCTTT.

This clonotype was recorded once. The chain couples TRBV30 to TRBJ1-3; the match to TRBD1 covers 7 bases. Per germline, CDR1 GTSNPN and CDR2 SVGIG (reference sequence). Losses at the gene ends were 1 base for V and 3 bases for J; bases not matched to a gene: 9. The CDR3 has 16 residues. CDR3: CAWSAGEGARGNTIYF. Here the CDR3 DNA reads TGTGCCTGGAGTGCTGGTGAGGGGGCGCGTGGAAACACCATATATTTT.

The chain joins TRBV7-2 to TRBJ2-3, with 16 bases matching TRBD2. The length of the CDR3 is 18 residues. Germline assignment: CDR1 SGHTA and CDR2 FQGNSA. With 3 bases clipped from V and 0 bases from J, the junction kept 3 bases outside the gene matches. The CDR3 is CASSFQGLAGGSTDTQYF. The DNA for the CDR3 is TGTGCCAGCAGCTTCCAGGGACTAGCGGGGGGGAGCACAGATACGCAGTATTTT.

The chain has TRBV28 and TRBJ1-5; 8 positions agree with TRBD1. V was pared by 2 bases and J by 6 bases, with 3 bases of the junction left unmatched. In germline, CDR1 is MDHEN, CDR2 SYDVKM. This CDR3 is 14 amino acids long. CDR3 bases: TGTGCCAGCAGTTTAGGCAGGGGGCTTCAGCCCCAGCATTTT. This sequence encodes CASSLGRGLQPQHF.

V usage is TRBV14 and J usage is TRBJ2-1; TRBD2 matches 9 bases. Germline trimming cut 4 bases from V and 6 bases from J; bases unmatched to any gene: 7. Germline lookup yields CDR1 SGHDN and CDR2 FVKESK. This CDR3 spans 15 amino acids. This chain's CDR3 is CASSRGLATANEQFF. CDR3 nucleotide sequence: TGTGCCAGCAGCCGGGGACTAGCAACTGCCAATGAGCAGTTCTTC.

The V gene is TRBV6-1, the J gene TRBJ1-6; 9 positions match TRBD1. Per germline, CDR1 MNHNS and CDR2 SASEGT. This CDR3 region has 15 residues. Trimming cost V 5 bases and J 7 bases; bases outside gene matches: 6. The CDR3 protein is CASSQETGGNSPLHF. The CDR3 nucleotides are TGTGCCAGCAGTCAAGAGACAGGGGGGAATTCACCCCTCCACTTT.

The chain combines TRBV5-1 with TRBJ2-3, with D tentatively TRBD1 (5 bases). The CDR3 totals 14 residues. V was cut by 10 bases and J by 0 bases, with 15 bases left in between. In germline, CDR1 is SGHRS, CDR2 YFSETQ. In nucleotides, the CDR3 is TGCGCCGGGGCCCTTGGGTCTAGCACAGATACGCAGTATTTT. Protein product: CAGALGSSTDTQYF.

This clonotype came up once. V and J are TRBV21-1 and TRBJ1-2; the D call in the table, TRBD1, was not verified against the DNA. TRBV21-1 is annotated as a pseudogene. There are 20 residues in the CDR3. CDR3 nucleotides: TGTGCCAGCAGCACCCGGGACACTCAACCTTCCAGAGAGACTAACTATGGCTACACCTTC. It translates to CASSTRDTQPSRETNYGYTF.

The chain is built from TRBV11-3 and TRBJ2-2, with unresolved D. Germline loops: CDR1 SGHNT, CDR2 YENEEA. This CDR3 spans 12 amino acids. The V and J ends lost 6 bases and 6 bases respectively, with 8 bases between them. For the CDR3, the DNA is TGTGCCAGCAGTTGGGGTGCCGGGGAGCTGTTTTTT. Translating gives CASSWGAGELFF.

The rearrangement uses TRBV6-1 and TRBJ1-5; perhaps TRBD1 as D (5 bases). Trimming stripped 8 bases from V and 4 bases from J, with 12 bases between. The germline V gene encodes CDR1 MNHNS and CDR2 SASEGT. The CDR3 totals 13 residues. CDR3 DNA sequence: TGTGCCAGCCGCCGGGGGGGTAATCAGCCCCAGCATTTT. Translating it yields CASRRGGNQPQHF.

This clonotype was seen a handful of times. This chain connects TRBV24-1 to TRBJ2-5; D is uncertain. Trimming removed 4 bases at V and 7 bases at J, with 12 bases between. The CDR3 has 13 residues. Germline assignment: CDR1 KGHDR and CDR2 SFDVKD. CDR3 protein: CATSDELLGTQYF. The CDR3 DNA follows: TGTGCCACCAGTGACGAGTTATTGGGGACCCAGTACTTC.

This chain links TRBV20-1 with TRBJ2-7; a possible D gene is TRBD1 (5 bases). The CDR3 extends over 14 amino acids. Trimming left V 5 bases short and J 0 bases short, with 14 bases between. Per the germline V gene, CDR1 is DFQATT and CDR2 is SNEGSKA (reference sequence). Here the CDR3 DNA reads TGCAGTGCTTTAGACAGCTTCAGCTCCTACGAGCAGTACTTC. It encodes CSALDSFSSYEQYF.